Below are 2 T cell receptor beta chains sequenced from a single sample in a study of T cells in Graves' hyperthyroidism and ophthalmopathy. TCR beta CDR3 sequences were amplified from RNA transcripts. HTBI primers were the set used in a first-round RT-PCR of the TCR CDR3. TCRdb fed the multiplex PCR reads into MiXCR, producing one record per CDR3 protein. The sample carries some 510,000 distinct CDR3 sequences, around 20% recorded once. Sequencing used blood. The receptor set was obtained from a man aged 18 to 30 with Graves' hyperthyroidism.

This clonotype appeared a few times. The CDR3 DNA is TGCAGCGCCACGGGGGGAGCGGGCACCTATGGCTACACCTTC. This translates into CSATGGAGTYGYTF. The chain joins TRBV29-1 to TRBJ1-2, with D possibly being TRBD1 (5 bases). The V gene lost 7 bases and the J gene lost 4 bases, with 19 bases spanning the gap. Germline-derived CDR1 and CDR2 are SQVTM and ANQGSEA. The CDR3 runs to 14 residues.

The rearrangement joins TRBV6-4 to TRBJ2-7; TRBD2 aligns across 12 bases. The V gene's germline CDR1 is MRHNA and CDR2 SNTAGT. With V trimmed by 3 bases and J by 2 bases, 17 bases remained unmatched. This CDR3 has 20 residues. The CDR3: CASSELYLSTSGGSPYEQYF. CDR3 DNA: TGTGCCAGCAGTGAGCTCTACCTCTCGACTAGCGGGGGCTCCCCCTACGAGCAGTACTTC.